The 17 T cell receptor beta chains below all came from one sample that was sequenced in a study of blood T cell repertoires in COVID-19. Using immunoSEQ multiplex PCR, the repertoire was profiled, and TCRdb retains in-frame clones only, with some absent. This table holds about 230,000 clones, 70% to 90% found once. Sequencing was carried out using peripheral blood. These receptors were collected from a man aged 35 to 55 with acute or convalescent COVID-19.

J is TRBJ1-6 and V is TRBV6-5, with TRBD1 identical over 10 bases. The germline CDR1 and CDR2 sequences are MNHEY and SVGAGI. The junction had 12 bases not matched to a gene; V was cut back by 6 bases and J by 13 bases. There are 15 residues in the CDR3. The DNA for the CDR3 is TGTGCCAGCAGCCGCCTGGGGACAGGGGATCTCCCCCTCCACTTT. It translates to CASSRLGTGDLPLHF.

CDR3 sequence reads: CAWSVIGSSYNSPLHF. The DNA for the CDR3 is TGTGCCTGGAGTGTAATCGGGAGCTCCTATAATTCACCCCTCCACTTT. This rearrangement joins TRBV30 to TRBJ1-6; D not resolved. The CDR3 is 16 amino acids. The germline CDR1 and CDR2 sequences are GTSNPN and SVGIG (reference sequence). Trimming removed 0 bases at V and 0 bases at J, with 9 bases between.

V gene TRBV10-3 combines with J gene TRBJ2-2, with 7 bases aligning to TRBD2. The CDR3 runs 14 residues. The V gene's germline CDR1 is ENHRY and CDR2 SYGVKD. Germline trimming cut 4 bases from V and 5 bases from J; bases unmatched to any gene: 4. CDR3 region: CAISVGGGTGELFF. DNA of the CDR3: TGTGCCATCAGTGTCGGGGGAGGGACCGGGGAGCTGTTTTTT.

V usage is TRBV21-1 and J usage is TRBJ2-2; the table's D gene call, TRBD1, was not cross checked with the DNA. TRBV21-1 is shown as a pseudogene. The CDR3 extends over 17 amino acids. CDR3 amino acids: CASSATGAGGMDGELFF. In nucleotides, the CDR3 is TGTGCCAGCAGCGCCACTGGGGCTGGGGGCATGGACGGGGAGCTGTTTTTT.

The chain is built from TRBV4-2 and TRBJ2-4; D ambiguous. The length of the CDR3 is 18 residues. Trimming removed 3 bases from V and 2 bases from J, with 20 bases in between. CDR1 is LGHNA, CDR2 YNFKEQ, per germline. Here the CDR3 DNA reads TGTGCCAGCAGCCAGATCAGAACAGAGATTTCTTCCAAAAACATTCAGTACTTC. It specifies CASSQIRTEISSKNIQYF.

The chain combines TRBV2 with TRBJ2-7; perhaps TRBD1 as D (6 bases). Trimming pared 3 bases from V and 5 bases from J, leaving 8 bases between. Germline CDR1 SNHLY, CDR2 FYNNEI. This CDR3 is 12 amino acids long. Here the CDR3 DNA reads TGTGCCAGCAGTGACAGGGGCCACGAGCAGTACTTC. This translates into CASSDRGHEQYF.

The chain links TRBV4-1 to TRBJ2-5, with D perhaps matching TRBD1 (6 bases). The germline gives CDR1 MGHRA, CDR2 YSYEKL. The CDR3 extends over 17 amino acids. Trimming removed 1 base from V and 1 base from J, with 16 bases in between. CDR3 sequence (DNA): TGCGCCAGCAGCCAAGGCGGCCCCGGGACAACCCAAGAGACCCAGTACTTC. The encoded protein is CASSQGGPGTTQETQYF.

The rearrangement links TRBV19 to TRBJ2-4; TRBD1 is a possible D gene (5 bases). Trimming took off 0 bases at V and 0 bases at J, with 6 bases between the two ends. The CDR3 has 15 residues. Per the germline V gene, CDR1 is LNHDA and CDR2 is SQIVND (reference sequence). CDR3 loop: CASSIDTGAKNIQYF. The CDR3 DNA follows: TGTGCCAGTAGTATAGATACAGGAGCCAAAAACATTCAGTACTTC.

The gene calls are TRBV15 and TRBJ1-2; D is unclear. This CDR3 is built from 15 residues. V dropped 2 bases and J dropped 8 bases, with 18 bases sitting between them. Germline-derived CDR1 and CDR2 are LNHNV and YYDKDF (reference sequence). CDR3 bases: TGTGCCACCAGCAGAAGTCCGGGAAGCGTGGGAGGCTACACCTTC. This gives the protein CATSRSPGSVGGYTF.

DNA for the CDR3: TGTGCCAGCAGTTTAATGCAGGGCAATGGCTACACCTTC. This encodes CASSLMQGNGYTF. The chain is built from TRBV12-3 or TRBV12-4 and TRBJ1-2; a weak D match, TRBD1 (5 bases). Between the trimmed V and J ends, which lost 2 bases and 6 bases, there was a span of 10 bases. The CDR3 is 13 residues long.

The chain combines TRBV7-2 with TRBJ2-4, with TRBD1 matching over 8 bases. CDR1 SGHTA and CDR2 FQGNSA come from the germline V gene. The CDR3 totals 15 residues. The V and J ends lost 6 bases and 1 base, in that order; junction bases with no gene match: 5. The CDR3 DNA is TGTGCCAGCAGTCCCAGGGGGCAGGCCAAAAACATTCAGTACTTC. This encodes CASSPRGQAKNIQYF.

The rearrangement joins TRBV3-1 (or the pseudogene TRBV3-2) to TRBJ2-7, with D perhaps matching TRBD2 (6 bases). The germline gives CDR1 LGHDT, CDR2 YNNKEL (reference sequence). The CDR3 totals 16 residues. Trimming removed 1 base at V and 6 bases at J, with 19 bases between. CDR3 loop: CASSQGGRQGGGEQYF. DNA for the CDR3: TGTGCCAGCAGCCAAGGCGGTCGGCAGGGAGGAGGCGAGCAGTACTTC.

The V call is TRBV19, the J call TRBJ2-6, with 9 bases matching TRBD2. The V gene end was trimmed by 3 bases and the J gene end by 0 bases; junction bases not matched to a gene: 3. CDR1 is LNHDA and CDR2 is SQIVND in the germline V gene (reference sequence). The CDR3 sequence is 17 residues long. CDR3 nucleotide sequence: TGTGCCAGTAGTATGCTAGCGGGGAACTCTGGGGCCAACGTCCTGACTTTC. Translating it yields CASSMLAGNSGANVLTF.

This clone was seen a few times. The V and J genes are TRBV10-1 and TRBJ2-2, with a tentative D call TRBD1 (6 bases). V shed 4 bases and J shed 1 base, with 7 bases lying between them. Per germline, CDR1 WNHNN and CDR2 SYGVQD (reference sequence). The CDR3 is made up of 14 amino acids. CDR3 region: CASSGGQNTGELFF. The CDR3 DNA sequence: TGCGCCAGCAGTGGGGGACAGAACACCGGGGAGCTGTTTTTT.

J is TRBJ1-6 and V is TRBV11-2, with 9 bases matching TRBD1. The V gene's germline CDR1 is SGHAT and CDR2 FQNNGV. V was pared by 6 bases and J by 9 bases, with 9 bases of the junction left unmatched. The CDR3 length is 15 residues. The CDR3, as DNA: TGTGCCAGCAGTTCTGAGGGACAGGGCTCTTCACCCCTCCACTTT. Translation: CASSSEGQGSSPLHF.

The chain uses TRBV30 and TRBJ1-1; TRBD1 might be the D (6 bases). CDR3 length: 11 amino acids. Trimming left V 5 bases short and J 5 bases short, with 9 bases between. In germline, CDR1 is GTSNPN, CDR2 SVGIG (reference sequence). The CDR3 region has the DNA TGTGCCTGGGGGGGGCAAACTGAAGCTTTCTTT. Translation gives CAWGGQTEAFF.

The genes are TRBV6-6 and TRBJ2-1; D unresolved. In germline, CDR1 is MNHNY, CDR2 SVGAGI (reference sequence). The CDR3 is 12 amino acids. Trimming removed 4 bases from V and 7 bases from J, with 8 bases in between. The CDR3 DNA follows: TGTGCCAGCAGTTCATCCACAAATGAGCAGTTCTTC. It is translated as CASSSSTNEQFF.